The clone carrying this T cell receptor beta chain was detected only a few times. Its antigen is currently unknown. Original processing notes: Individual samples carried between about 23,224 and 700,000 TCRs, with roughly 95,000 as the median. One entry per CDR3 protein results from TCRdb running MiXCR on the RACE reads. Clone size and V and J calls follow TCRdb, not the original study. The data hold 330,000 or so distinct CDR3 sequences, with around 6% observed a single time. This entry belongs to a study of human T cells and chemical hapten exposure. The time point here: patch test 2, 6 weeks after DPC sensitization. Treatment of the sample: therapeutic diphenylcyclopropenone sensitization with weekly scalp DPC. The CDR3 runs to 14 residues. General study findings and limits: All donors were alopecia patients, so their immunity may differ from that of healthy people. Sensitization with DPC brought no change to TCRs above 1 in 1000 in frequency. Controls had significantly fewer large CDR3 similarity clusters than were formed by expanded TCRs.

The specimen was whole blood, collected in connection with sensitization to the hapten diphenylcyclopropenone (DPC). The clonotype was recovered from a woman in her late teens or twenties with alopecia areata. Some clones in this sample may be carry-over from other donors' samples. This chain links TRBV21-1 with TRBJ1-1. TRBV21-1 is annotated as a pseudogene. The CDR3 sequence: CASSKGGVRQPAFF. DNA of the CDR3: TGTGCCAGCAGCAAAGGGGGAGTCCGACAACCAGCTTTCTTT.